Presented here are 25 T cell receptor beta chains from one specimen sequenced in a study of cytomegalovirus exposure and HLA in healthy donors. Both 60 Vbeta primers and 13 Jbeta primers went into the PCR. Measured with immunoSEQ multiplex PCR; TCRdb has only the in-frame clones, and not every one. The sample shows roughly 150,000 clones, approximately 80% of them seen only once. What was sequenced was PBMCs. These receptors were collected from a man in his forties in good health and CMV-seropositive.

CDR3 protein: CASSLVPGLTGELFF. The CDR3 DNA is TGCGCCAGCAGCTTGGTTCCAGGGTTAACCGGGGAGCTGTTTTTT. The rearrangement joins TRBV5-1 to TRBJ2-2; a possible D gene is TRBD1 (5 bases). V was shortened by 0 bases and J by 5 bases, with 11 bases between the two germline ends. The CDR3 consists of 15 residues. Germline-derived CDR1 and CDR2 are SGHRS and YFSETQ.

This chain joins TRBV2 and TRBJ2-7; 9 bases agree with TRBD1. The CDR3 loop spans 14 amino acids. V shed 6 bases, J shed 7 bases, and the junction held 10 bases outside the gene matches. The germline V gene encodes CDR1 SNHLY and CDR2 FYNNEI. The CDR3 spells CASSRDRDLREQYF. The CDR3, as DNA: TGTGCCAGCAGCCGGGACAGGGATTTAAGGGAGCAGTACTTC.

The V and J genes are TRBV7-8 and TRBJ2-1, with TRBD2 identical over 8 bases. The CDR3 runs 16 residues. The V segment lost 5 bases and the J segment 5 bases; nucleotides outside the gene matches: 11. Germline values: CDR1 SGHVS, CDR2 FQNEAQ. The CDR3 sequence is CASSPQEAGAHNEQFF. The CDR3 nucleotides are TGTGCCAGCAGCCCACAGGAAGCGGGAGCGCACAATGAGCAGTTCTTC.

The chain recombines TRBV10-3 with TRBJ2-1; TRBD2 might be the D (5 bases). This CDR3 comprises 15 residues. Trimming stripped 0 bases from V and 5 bases from J, with 11 bases between. Germline loops: CDR1 ENHRY, CDR2 SYGVKD. The DNA of the CDR3 is TGTGCCATCAGTGAGTCGACGGGGAAGAACAATGAGCAGTTCTTC. Protein sequence: CAISESTGKNNEQFF.

V usage is TRBV12-5 and J usage is TRBJ1-5; tentative D call: TRBD1 (6 bases). The CDR3 has 17 residues. The germline V and J ends were trimmed by 7 bases and 5 bases, with 24 bases remaining between them. Germline V gene lookup returns CDR1 LGHNT and CDR2 FRNRAP. CDR3 loop: CASVPTGLGPLHQPQHF. The CDR3 nucleotides are TGTGCTAGTGTACCGACAGGCCTAGGGCCATTACATCAGCCCCAGCATTTT. Full variable domain (outside the CDR3, taken from reference TRBV12-5 and TRBJ1-5): DARVTQTPRHKVTEMGQEVTMRCQPILGHNTVFWYRQTMMQGLELLAYFRNRAPLDDSGMPKDRFSAEMPDATLATLKIQPSEPRDSAVYFCASVPTGLGPLHQPQHFGDGTRLSIL.

The genes are TRBV15 and TRBJ1-1, with TRBD1 identical over 9 bases. This CDR3 is 15 amino acids long. CDR1 and CDR2 from the germline V gene are LNHNV and YYDKDF (reference sequence). V was clipped by 4 bases and J by 1 base; unmatched bases: 4. For the CDR3, the DNA is TGTGCCACCAGCACCCGGACAGGGGAGAACACTGAAGCTTTCTTT. Its translation: CATSTRTGENTEAFF.

The chain links TRBV5-5 to TRBJ1-2; perhaps TRBD1 as D (6 bases). V was cut by 5 bases and J by 8 bases, with 13 bases left in between. The CDR3 consists of 12 residues. Germline loops: CDR1 SGHKS, CDR2 YYEKEE (reference sequence). The CDR3 region has the DNA TGTGCCAGCAGTCCCCGGGGGGGCGGCTACACCTTC. It is translated as CASSPRGGGYTF.

The chain has TRBV30 and TRBJ1-1; D is unresolved. Deletions cut 2 bases from V and 1 base from J, with 23 bases between. CDR3 length: 18 amino acids. Germline V gene data show CDR1 as GTSNPN and CDR2 as SVGIG (reference sequence). CDR3 sequence reads: CAWSTTRVAVRGNTEAFF. The CDR3 DNA reads TGTGCCTGGAGTACTACGAGAGTGGCCGTTCGGGGGAACACTGAAGCTTTCTTT. The full variable domain, with the rest looked up from reference TRBV30 and TRBJ1-1, is SQTIHQWPATLVQPVGSPLSLECTVEGTSNPNLYWYRQAAGRGLQLLFYSVGIGQISSEVPQNLSASRPQDRQFILSSKKLLLSDSGFYLCAWSTTRVAVRGNTEAFFGQGTRLTVV.

The chain carries TRBV9 and TRBJ2-7, with D possibly TRBD1 on 5 matching bases. The germline V gene has CDR1 SGDLS and CDR2 YYNGEE. Trimming cost V 3 bases and J 3 bases, with 13 bases left between them. The CDR3 consists of 14 residues. In DNA form, the CDR3 reads TGTGCCAGCAGCGAAGGGGCGGCAAACTACGAGCAGTACTTC. Translating gives CASSEGAANYEQYF.

Here the CDR3 DNA reads TGTGCTAGTGTAGCTAGTCTAAACACTGAAGCTTTCTTT. This codes for CASVASLNTEAFF. V gene TRBV12-5 combines with J gene TRBJ1-1; D remains ambiguous. Per the germline V gene, CDR1 is LGHNT and CDR2 is FRNRAP. This CDR3 is built from 13 residues. V lost 7 bases and J lost 2, with 11 bases in between. Supplemented by reference TRBV12-5 and TRBJ1-1, the full variable domain reads DARVTQTPRHKVTEMGQEVTMRCQPILGHNTVFWYRQTMMQGLELLAYFRNRAPLDDSGMPKDRFSAEMPDATLATLKIQPSEPRDSAVYFCASVASLNTEAFFGQGTRLTVV.

In its sample, this clone was seen a few times. V is TRBV27 and J is TRBJ2-1; 7 bases agree with TRBD2. V shed 8 bases and J 3 bases; nucleotides not matched to a gene: 4. The germline gives CDR1 MNHEY, CDR2 SMNVEV (reference sequence). The CDR3 totals 13 residues. The CDR3 here is CASGRGGYNEQFF. CDR3 in DNA: TGTGCCAGCGGGCGCGGGGGCTACAATGAGCAGTTCTTC.

This rearrangement joins TRBV29-1 to TRBJ2-7; 9 positions agree with TRBD2. Germline loops: CDR1 SQVTM, CDR2 ANQGSEA. The CDR3 length is 14 residues. The junction had 13 bases not matched to a gene; V was cut back by 7 bases and J by 6 bases. The CDR3 bases are TGCAGCGCCCACCCAGCGGGAGGCTCCGGCGAGCAGTACTTC. Residues: CSAHPAGGSGEQYF.

This clone was picked up a small number of times. This chain connects TRBV7-8 to TRBJ2-7, with 13 bases fitting TRBD2. This CDR3 comprises 17 residues. Germline values: CDR1 SGHVS, CDR2 FQNEAQ. V lost 5 bases, J lost 2 bases, and 9 bases stayed unmatched. The CDR3 DNA reads TGTGCCAGCAGCCCGGGACTAGCGGGACTCCTACCCTACGAGCAGTACTTC. Translated, it gives CASSPGLAGLLPYEQYF.

The sample holds a few counts of this clone. This chain links TRBV11-2 with TRBJ2-5; 9 bases fit TRBD1. This CDR3 is built from 20 residues. V lost 0 bases and J lost 9; bases outside the gene matches: 23. CDR1 and CDR2 from the germline V gene are SGHAT and FQNNGV. The CDR3 nucleotides read TGTGCCAGCAGCTTAGATAGGCCGGGACAGGGAACCCCTAATGGGCGTGCCCAGTACTTC. Translating gives CASSLDRPGQGTPNGRAQYF.

The rearrangement uses TRBV7-9 and TRBJ2-3; 7 bases align to TRBD2. J gave up 0 bases and V 5 bases, and 8 bases lay outside the gene matches. From germline, CDR1 is SEHNR and CDR2 FQNEAQ (reference sequence). This CDR3 comprises 16 residues. The CDR3, as DNA: TGTGCCAGCAGCCCAGCTAGCGGACCTAGCACAGATACGCAGTATTTT. Translation gives CASSPASGPSTDTQYF.

This rearrangement joins TRBV7-6 to TRBJ2-1, with D perhaps TRBD2 (6 bases). The CDR3 length is 12 residues. Trimming took off 1 base at V and 10 bases at J, with 8 bases between the two ends. Germline-derived CDR1 and CDR2 are SGHVS and FNYEAQ. The CDR3: CASSLVGGEQFF. The CDR3, as DNA: TGTGCCAGCAGCTTAGTCGGGGGAGAGCAGTTCTTC.

CDR3 sequence (DNA): TGTGCCAGCAGCCCCCGGGACAGAAGTAATTCACCCCTCCACTTT. This sequence encodes CASSPRDRSNSPLHF. The rearrangement uses TRBV9 and TRBJ1-6, with 7 bases matching TRBD1. The CDR3 is 15 residues long. With 4 bases clipped from V and 6 bases from J, the junction kept 7 bases outside the gene matches. CDR1 SGDLS and CDR2 YYNGEE come from the germline V gene.

J is TRBJ2-3 and V is TRBV10-3; 7 bases are shared with TRBD2. V was pared by 5 bases and J by 2 bases, with 1 base of the junction left unmatched. Germline CDR1 and CDR2: ENHRY and SYGVKD. CDR3 length: 13 residues. CDR3 DNA sequence: TGTGCCATCAGTCGGGGGGTCACAGATACGCAGTATTTT. Protein sequence: CAISRGVTDTQYF.

V is TRBV7-2 and J is TRBJ2-2; the D gene is possibly TRBD1 (6 bases). V lost 6 bases, J lost 5 bases, and 13 bases lay in between. Germline CDR1 and CDR2: SGHTA and FQGNSA. CDR3 length: 14 amino acids. CDR3 bases: TGTGCCAGCAGACTGAACAGGGAAACCGGGGAGCTGTTTTTT. Residues: CASRLNRETGELFF.

V and J are TRBV6-1 and TRBJ1-2; possibly TRBD1 for D (6 bases). V lost 6 bases, J lost 4 bases, and 15 bases lay in between. The CDR3 covers 14 residues. Looked up from germline, CDR1 is MNHNS and CDR2 is SASEGT. The CDR3 DNA sequence: TGTGCCAGCAGCTCACCGGGACAATCCTATGGCTACACCTTC. Amino acids: CASSSPGQSYGYTF.

The chain carries TRBV7-9 and TRBJ1-2; 7 nucleotides agree with TRBD1. Germline-derived CDR1 and CDR2 are SEHNR and FQNEAQ (reference sequence). The CDR3 has 15 residues. With V trimmed by 1 base and J by 1 base, 3 bases remained unmatched. The CDR3 DNA sequence: TGTGCCAGCAGCTTAGTGGGACAGATTAACTATGGCTACACCTTC. Translating gives CASSLVGQINYGYTF.

The V call is TRBV29-1, the J call TRBJ1-1; 7 bases align to TRBD1. With 8 bases clipped from V and 5 bases from J, the junction kept 5 bases outside the gene matches. This CDR3 region has 11 residues. The germline V gene encodes CDR1 SQVTM and CDR2 ANQGSEA. The CDR3 loop is CSSRQGTEAFF. The DNA of the CDR3 is TGCAGCTCCCGACAGGGTACTGAAGCTTTCTTT. Using reference TRBV29-1 and TRBJ1-1 for the parts outside the CDR3, the full variable domain is SAVISQKPSRDICQRGTSLTIQCQVDSQVTMMFWYRQQPGQSLTLIATANQGSEATYESGFVIDKFPISRPNLTFSTLTVSNMSPEDSSIYLCSSRQGTEAFFGQGTRLTVV.

The chain carries TRBV6-4 and TRBJ2-1, with 10 bases identical to TRBD2. Trimming removed 6 bases from V and 5 bases from J; junction bases left unmatched: 4. CDR3 size: 14 residues. The germline CDR1 and CDR2 sequences are MRHNA and SNTAGT. CDR3: CASSLAGGHNEQFF. The CDR3 bases are TGTGCCAGCAGCTTAGCGGGAGGACACAATGAGCAGTTCTTC.

The chain employs TRBV30 and TRBJ2-7; 13 nucleotides agree with TRBD2. The CDR3 is 13 residues long. Germline V lookup: CDR1 GTSNPN, CDR2 SVGIG (reference sequence). Germline trimming cut 8 bases from V and 7 bases from J; bases unmatched to any gene: 8. The CDR3, as DNA: TGTGCCCTGCGAGGACTAGCGGGAGAAGAGCAGTACTTC. This codes for CALRGLAGEEQYF.

The genes are TRBV5-1 and TRBJ2-2, with D maybe TRBD2 (6 bases). The CDR3 is made up of 13 amino acids. Germline V lookup: CDR1 SGHRS, CDR2 YFSETQ. V was cut by 4 bases and J by 4 bases, with 8 bases left in between. CDR3 bases: TGCGCCAGCAGCGGGACTGGCACCGGGGAGCTGTTTTTT. It is translated as CASSGTGTGELFF.